This entry describes one TCR beta chain. This sample was included in a study of blood T cells in healthy people across ages. PCR was performed a second time for roughly 7 to 11 cycles using a sample-barcoded 5' primer and a J-beta primer mix. TCRdb re-analysed the 5' RACE reads in MiXCR, keeping a single row per CDR3 protein. The sample lists some 1.4 million distinct CDR3 sequences, around two fifths occurring once. The CDR3 runs 15 residues. Germline CDR1 reads MNHEY; CDR2 reads SVGEGT. V lost 2 bases and J lost 7, with 14 bases in between. The sample comprised blood. The chain carries TRBV6-2 or TRBV6-3 and TRBJ1-4; D uncertain. The clonotype was recovered from a young woman in good health. The CDR3 sequence: CASSYLGTVREKLFF. DNA of the CDR3: TGTGCCAGCAGTTACCTGGGCACGGTCCGTGAAAAACTGTTTTTT.